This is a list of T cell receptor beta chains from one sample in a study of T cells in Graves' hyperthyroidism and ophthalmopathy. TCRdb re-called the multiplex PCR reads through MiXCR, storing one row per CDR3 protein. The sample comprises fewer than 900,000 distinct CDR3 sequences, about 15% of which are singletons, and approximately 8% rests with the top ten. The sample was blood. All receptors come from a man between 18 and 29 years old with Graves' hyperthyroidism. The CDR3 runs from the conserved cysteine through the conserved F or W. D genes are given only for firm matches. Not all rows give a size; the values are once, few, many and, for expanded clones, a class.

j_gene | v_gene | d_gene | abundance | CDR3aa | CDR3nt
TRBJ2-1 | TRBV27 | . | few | CASRRYREAYIPRDEQFF | TGTGCCAGCAGACGATACAGGGAGGCTTATATCCCCCGAGATGAGCAGTTCTTC
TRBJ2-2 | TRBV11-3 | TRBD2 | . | CASGFGAGTRSVGELFF | TGTGCCAGCGGCTTCGGAGCCGGGACTAGGTCGGTCGGGGAGCTGTTTTTT
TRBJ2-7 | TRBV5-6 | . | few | CASRVFGAAYEQYF | TGTGCCAGCAGGGTCTTCGGGGCAGCTTACGAGCAGTACTTC
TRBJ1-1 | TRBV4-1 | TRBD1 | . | CASSQDTLDRGNTEAFF | TGCGCCAGCAGCCAAGATACCTTGGACAGGGGGAACACTGAAGCTTTCTTT
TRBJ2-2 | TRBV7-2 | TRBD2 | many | CASSRRRGSGELFF | TGTGCCAGCAGCCGCCGGCGGGGGTCGGGGGAGCTGTTTTTT
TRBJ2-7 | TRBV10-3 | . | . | CAISESDSQEQYF | TGTGCCATCAGTGAGTCGGACTCTCAGGAGCAGTACTTC
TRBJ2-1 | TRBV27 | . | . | CASSLHPILYNEQFF | TGTGCCAGCAGTTTGCACCCGATCCTCTACAATGAGCAGTTCTTC
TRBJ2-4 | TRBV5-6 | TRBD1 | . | CASSLVGQGVHNIQYF | TGTGCCAGCAGCTTGGTGGGGCAGGGGGTCCACAACATTCAGTACTTC
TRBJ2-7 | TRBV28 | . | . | CASSSRTTPYEQYF | TGTGCCAGCAGTTCCAGGACTACGCCTTACGAGCAGTACTTC
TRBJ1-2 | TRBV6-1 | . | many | CASTTGYGYTF | TGTGCCAGCACCACAGGGTATGGCTACACCTTC
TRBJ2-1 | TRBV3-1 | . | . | CASSPLRHRSYNEQFF | TGTGCCAGCAGCCCCCTAAGGCACCGCTCCTACAATGAGCAGTTCTTC
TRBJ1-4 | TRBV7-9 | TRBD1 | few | CASSYGDRELFF | TGTGCCAGCAGCTATGGGGACAGGGAACTGTTTTTT
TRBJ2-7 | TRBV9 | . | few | CASSVASGPTYEQYF | TGTGCCAGCAGCGTGGCTTCGGGCCCCACCTACGAGCAGTACTTC
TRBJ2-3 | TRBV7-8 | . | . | CASSSLGGAHTDTQYF | TGTGCCAGCAGCTCCCTTGGGGGGGCTCATACAGATACGCAGTATTTT
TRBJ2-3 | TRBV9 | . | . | CASSEMEGGTDTQYF | TGTGCCAGCAGCGAGATGGAGGGAGGCACAGATACGCAGTATTTT
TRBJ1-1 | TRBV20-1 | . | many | CSIMGTEAFF | TGCAGCATCATGGGCACTGAAGCTTTCTTT
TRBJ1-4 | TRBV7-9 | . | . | CASSPTTPNEELFF | TGTGCCAGCAGCCCGACAACACCTAATGAAGAACTGTTTTTT
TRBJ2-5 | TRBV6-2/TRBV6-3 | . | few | CASSSRSDQETQYF | TGTGCCAGCAGTTCCCGTTCGGACCAAGAGACCCAGTACTTC
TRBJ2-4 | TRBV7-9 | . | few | CASSLWTDRGNIQYF | TGTGCCAGCAGCCTTTGGACGGATAGGGGAAACATTCAGTACTTC
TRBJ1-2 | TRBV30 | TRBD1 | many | CAWSDTRAGGPSYGYTF | TGTGCCTGGAGCGACACCAGGGCAGGGGGCCCTTCCTATGGCTACACCTTC
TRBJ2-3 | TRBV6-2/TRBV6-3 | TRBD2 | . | CASSYSLGLAVDTQYF | TGTGCCAGCAGTTACTCGCTTGGACTAGCGGTAGATACGCAGTATTTT
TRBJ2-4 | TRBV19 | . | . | CASSIEGRQGIQYF | TGTGCCAGTAGTATAGAGGGGCGCCAAGGCATTCAGTACTTC
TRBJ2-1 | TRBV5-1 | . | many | CASRPEGDEQFF | TGCGCCAGCAGGCCTGAGGGGGATGAGCAGTTCTTC
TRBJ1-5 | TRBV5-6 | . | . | CASSFGDSDQPQHF | TGTGCCAGCAGCTTCGGAGACAGTGATCAGCCCCAGCATTTT
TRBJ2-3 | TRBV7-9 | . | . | CASNGESTDTQYF | TGTGCCAGCAATGGGGAGAGCACAGATACGCAGTATTTT
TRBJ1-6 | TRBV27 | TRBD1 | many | CASSFTGGSPLHF | TGTGCCAGCAGTTTTACAGGGGGTTCACCCCTCCACTTT
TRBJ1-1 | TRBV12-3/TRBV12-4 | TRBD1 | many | CAGRQGDTEAFF | TGTGCCGGCCGACAGGGCGACACTGAAGCTTTCTTT
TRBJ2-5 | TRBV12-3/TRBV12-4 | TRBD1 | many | CASSYHQGAQYF | TGTGCCAGCAGTTATCACCAGGGGGCCCAGTACTTC
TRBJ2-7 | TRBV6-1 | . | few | CASSEEVEGVDEQYF | TGTGCCAGCAGTGAAGAGGTTGAGGGAGTAGACGAGCAGTACTTC
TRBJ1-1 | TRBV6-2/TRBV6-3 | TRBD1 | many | CASSFRQGSTEAFF | TGTGCCAGCAGTTTCCGACAGGGGAGTACTGAAGCTTTCTTT
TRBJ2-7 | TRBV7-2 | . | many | CASSLLGVYEQYF | TGTGCCAGCAGCTTATTAGGGGTCTACGAGCAGTACTTC
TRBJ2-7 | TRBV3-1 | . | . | CASSRQAGWVYEQYF | TGTGCCAGCAGCCGGCAAGCAGGTTGGGTCTACGAGCAGTACTTC
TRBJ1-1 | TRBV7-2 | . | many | CASRLVDSMNTEAFF | TGTGCCAGCAGACTTGTGGACAGCATGAACACTGAAGCTTTCTTT
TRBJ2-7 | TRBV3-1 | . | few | CASSQEASRKQYF | TGTGCCAGCAGCCAAGAGGCTAGTAGGAAGCAGTACTTC
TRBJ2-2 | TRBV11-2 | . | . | CASSPTRTTGPGELFF | TGTGCCAGCAGCCCAACACGGACTACGGGCCCCGGGGAGCTGTTTTTT
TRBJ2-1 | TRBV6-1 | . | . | CASSLARSFQQFF | TGTGCCAGCAGTCTCGCCCGCTCGTTTCAGCAGTTCTTC
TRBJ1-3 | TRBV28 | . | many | CASSLIGIGNTIYF | TGTGCCAGCAGTTTGATAGGGATCGGAAACACCATATATTTT
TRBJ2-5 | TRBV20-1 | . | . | CSAPWGDEETQYF | TGCAGTGCCCCCTGGGGGGACGAGGAGACCCAGTACTTC
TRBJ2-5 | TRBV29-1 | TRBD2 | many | CSVGGGLAGETQYF | TGCAGCGTTGGAGGAGGGCTAGCGGGAGAGACCCAGTACTTC
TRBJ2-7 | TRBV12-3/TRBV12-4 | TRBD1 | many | CASSLYGQGSYEQYF | TGTGCCAGCAGTTTATATGGACAGGGTTCCTACGAGCAGTACTTC
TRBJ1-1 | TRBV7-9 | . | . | CASSQPWGTEAFF | TGTGCCAGCAGCCAACCATGGGGGACTGAAGCTTTCTTT
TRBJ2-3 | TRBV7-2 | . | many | CASSLNRAIDTQYF | TGTGCCAGCAGCTTAAACAGGGCCATAGATACGCAGTATTTT
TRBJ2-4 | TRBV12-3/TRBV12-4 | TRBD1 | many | CASSPGTGNMNIQYF | TGTGCCAGCAGTCCCGGGACAGGGAACATGAACATTCAGTACTTC
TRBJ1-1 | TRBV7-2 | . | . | CASSQQAGLGNTEAFF | TGTGCCAGCAGCCAACAAGCTGGTTTGGGGAACACTGAAGCTTTCTTT
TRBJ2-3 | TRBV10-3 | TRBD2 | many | CAISESWRLGTSGSYDTQYF | TGTGCCATCAGTGAGTCGTGGAGACTGGGGACTAGCGGGAGTTATGATACGCAGTATTTT
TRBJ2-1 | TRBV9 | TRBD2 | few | CASSVSPGLAYYNEQFF | TGTGCCAGCAGCGTATCCCCGGGACTAGCGTACTACAATGAGCAGTTCTTC
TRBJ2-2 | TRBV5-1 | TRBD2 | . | CASVAGGPLTGELFF | TGCGCCAGTGTAGCGGGAGGGCCTCTCACCGGGGAGCTGTTTTTT
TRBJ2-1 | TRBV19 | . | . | CASQVGGPTYNEQFF | TGTGCCAGTCAGGTCGGGGGGCCTACCTACAATGAGCAGTTCTTC
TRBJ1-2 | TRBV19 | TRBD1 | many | CASRFAGQSYYGYTF | TGTGCCAGTAGGTTCGCGGGACAGTCTTACTATGGCTACACCTTC
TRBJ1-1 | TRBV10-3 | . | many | CATRRNTEAFF | TGTGCCACGAGACGGAACACTGAAGCTTTCTTT
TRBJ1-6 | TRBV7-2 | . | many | CASSLNEGSPLHF | TGTGCCAGCAGCTTAAACGAGGGTTCACCCCTCCACTTT
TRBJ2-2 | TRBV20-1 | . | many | CSARYGTKNTGELFF | TGCAGTGCTAGATATGGGACAAAGAACACCGGGGAGCTGTTTTTT
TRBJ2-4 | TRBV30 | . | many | CAWRGIAKNIQYF | TGTGCCTGGAGAGGGATAGCCAAAAACATTCAGTACTTC